Below, 29 T cell receptor beta chains from the same sample are listed, as sequenced in a study of OX40 agonist ivuxolimab in advanced cancers. Method: immunoSEQ multiplex PCR; TCRdb's copy keeps in-frame clones and lacks some. The sample lists about 98,000 clones, roughly 87% seen once, with about 0.5% in the top ten. The specimen comprised CD4+ or CD8+ T cells sorted from blood, sampled in a trial of the OX40 agonist ivuxolimab. The receptors were gathered from an adult with an advanced solid tumor such as melanoma, head and neck, liver or kidney cancer.

The chain joins TRBV18 to TRBJ2-6; D not resolved. Germline CDR1 KGHSH, CDR2 LQKENI. Trimming removed 3 bases at V and 0 bases at J, with 9 bases between. The CDR3 extends over 16 amino acids. The CDR3 DNA follows: TGTGCCAGCTCACCGACCAGCGACTCTGGGGCCAACGTCCTGACTTTC. It yields the protein CASSPTSDSGANVLTF.

The chain uses TRBV27 and TRBJ2-2; D is undetermined. V gave up 2 bases and J gave up 8 bases, with 6 bases separating them. From germline, CDR1 is MNHEY and CDR2 SMNVEV (reference sequence). CDR3 length: 12 amino acids. The CDR3 sequence is CASSLPTGELFF. DNA for the CDR3: TGTGCCAGCAGTTTACCTACAGGGGAGCTGTTTTTT.

This CDR3 reads CASSHNRLGGSGELFF. The DNA for the CDR3 is TGTGCCAGCAGCCACAACCGGTTGGGGGGCTCCGGGGAGCTGTTTTTT. The genes are TRBV7-8 and TRBJ2-2, with D perhaps assigned TRBD1 or TRBD2 (6 bases each). The CDR3 is 16 amino acids. With 5 bases removed from V and 6 bases from J, the gap between germline ends came to 19 bases. CDR1 and CDR2 (germline): SGHVS, FQNEAQ.

The gene calls are TRBV4-2 and TRBJ2-1; TRBD2 matches 8 bases. J was trimmed by 4 bases and V by 3 bases; bases with no gene match: 5. Germline V gives CDR1 LGHNA, CDR2 YNFKEQ. The CDR3 is 15 amino acids. CDR3 sequence (DNA): TGTGCCAGCAGCCACACTAGCGGTGCTTACAATGAGCAGTTCTTC. Its translation: CASSHTSGAYNEQFF.

This chain uses TRBV7-3 with TRBJ1-4; no firm D call. Trimming stripped 2 bases from V and 7 bases from J, with 5 bases between. This CDR3 is built from 12 residues. CDR1 is SGHTA and CDR2 is FQGTGA in the germline V gene. This chain's CDR3 is CASSLLAEKLFF. CDR3 DNA: TGTGCCAGCAGCTTATTGGCTGAAAAACTGTTTTTT.

The rearrangement joins TRBV5-1 to TRBJ1-3; 8 nucleotides match TRBD1. The CDR3 spans 15 residues. J was trimmed by 7 bases and V by 1 base; bases with no gene match: 7. Germline loops: CDR1 SGHRS, CDR2 YFSETQ. The CDR3 loop is CASSLTGTGLNTIYF. CDR3 DNA: TGCGCCAGCAGCTTGACCGGGACAGGTCTGAACACCATATATTTT.

This clone was detected a few times. This chain joins TRBV18 and TRBJ2-2; TRBD1 is a possible D gene (6 bases). Germline V gene lookup returns CDR1 KGHSH and CDR2 LQKENI. V lost 2 bases and J lost 1, with 14 bases in between. This CDR3 is built from 17 residues. The CDR3 coding sequence is TGTGCCAGCTCACCAACCGGCAGGACAGAGAACACCGGGGAGCTGTTTTTT. Its translation is CASSPTGRTENTGELFF.

The chain couples TRBV27 to TRBJ1-2; 7 nucleotides agree with TRBD1. Losses at the gene ends were 8 bases for V and 4 bases for J; bases not matched to a gene: 16. Germline V gene lookup returns CDR1 MNHEY and CDR2 SMNVEV (reference sequence). The CDR3 covers 16 residues. The CDR3 is CASSRGQLQNGYGYTF. The CDR3 DNA follows: TGTGCCAGCTCTAGGGGACAGCTTCAAAACGGCTATGGCTACACCTTC.

This clone was counted once. CDR3 sequence (DNA): TGTGCCACCGCTCCCCCAGGCGCCATGGGGACCCAGTACTTC. This encodes CATAPPGAMGTQYF. This chain uses TRBV6-6 with TRBJ2-5; D unclear. Germline CDR1 reads MNHNY; CDR2 reads SVGAGI (reference sequence). There are 14 residues in the CDR3. Trimming left V 10 bases short and J 7 bases short, with 22 bases between.

V usage is TRBV28 and J usage is TRBJ1-4, with D tentatively TRBD1 (5 bases). CDR3 length: 13 residues. Trimming left V 7 bases short and J 8 bases short, with 14 bases between. Per the germline V gene, CDR1 is MDHEN and CDR2 is SYDVKM. The CDR3 region is CASTRGGREKLFF. In nucleotides, the CDR3 is TGTGCCAGCACCCGGGGGGGGAGGGAAAAACTGTTTTTT.

The V call is TRBV15, the J call TRBJ1-3, with no clear D. The germline V gene has CDR1 LNHNV and CDR2 YYDKDF (reference sequence). This CDR3 is built from 16 residues. Deletions cut 0 bases from V and 0 bases from J, with 9 bases between. The CDR3 region is CATSRDLRSSGNTIYF. The DNA of the CDR3 is TGTGCCACCAGCAGAGATTTAAGAAGCTCTGGAAACACCATATATTTT.

This chain links TRBV4-3 with TRBJ1-2, with D uncertain. The CDR3 sequence is 15 residues long. Germline V lookup: CDR1 LGHNA, CDR2 YSLEER. Trimming pared 4 bases from V and 1 base from J, leaving 13 bases between. The CDR3 DNA follows: TGCGCCAGCAGCCCCACCCAGAATTTTAACTATGGCTACACCTTC. Protein product: CASSPTQNFNYGYTF.

Note on this clone: Given the absence of the conserved phenylalanine or tryptophan at the CDR3 end, a read error is likely. The rearrangement joins TRBV19 to TRBJ1-6; D not certain. Trimming removed 4 bases at V and 6 bases at J, with 13 bases between. The CDR3 spans 15 residues. Germline CDR1 and CDR2: LNHDA and SQIVND (reference sequence). The chain's CDR3 is CASSKGLGSNSPLHL. CDR3 nucleotides: TGTGCCAGTAGTAAAGGGCTCGGGAGTAATTCACCCCTCCACCTT.

The chain recombines TRBV29-1 with TRBJ2-7, with 7 positions matching TRBD2. Per germline, CDR1 SQVTM and CDR2 ANQGSEA. The CDR3 sequence is 12 residues long. J lost 0 bases, V lost 7 bases, and 3 bases had no gene match. The CDR3 loop is CSAAGDSYEQYF. In DNA form, the CDR3 reads TGCAGCGCTGCGGGGGACTCCTACGAGCAGTACTTC.

On this clone: The CDR3 does not end in the conserved phenylalanine or tryptophan, so this is likely a read error. The J gene is TRBJ1-6, the V gene TRBV5-1; D might be TRBD1 (5 bases). Trimming removed 4 bases from V and 10 bases from J, with 18 bases in between. CDR3 length equals 15 residues. Germline lookup yields CDR1 SGHRS and CDR2 YFSETQ. CDR3 DNA: TGCGCCAGCAGCCCTGGATATGGGGGTAGCTCACCCCTCCACCTT. Translation gives CASSPGYGGSSPLHL.

V usage is TRBV5-1 and J usage is TRBJ1-4; possible D gene TRBD1, 6 bases. V lost 4 bases to trimming and J lost 0 bases, with 10 bases between them. The CDR3 loop spans 15 amino acids. Germline V gene data show CDR1 as SGHRS and CDR2 as YFSETQ. The CDR3 spells CASSGEGATNEKLFF. The CDR3 DNA sequence: TGCGCCAGCAGCGGAGAGGGGGCAACTAATGAAAAACTGTTTTTT.

This clone was found a few times. The rearrangement links TRBV4-3 to TRBJ1-1; D perhaps matches TRBD1 (6 bases). The CDR3 extends over 16 amino acids. Germline CDR1 reads LGHNA; CDR2 reads YSLEER. Trimming took 1 base from V and 1 from J, leaving 13 bases between them. The CDR3 region has the DNA TGCGCCAGCAGCCAAGCAACAGGGTTCGAGAACACTGAAGCTTTCTTT. This gives the protein CASSQATGFENTEAFF.

The chain combines TRBV27 with TRBJ1-3; D gene ambiguous. Germline V lookup: CDR1 MNHEY, CDR2 SMNVEV (reference sequence). Trimming removed 6 bases from V and 0 bases from J, with 3 bases in between. CDR3 length: 12 amino acids. The CDR3 nucleotides read TGTGCCAGCAGGAGCTCTGGAAACACCATATATTTT. This gives the protein CASRSSGNTIYF.

Points on this clone: A read error is likely, as this CDR3 ends without the conserved phenylalanine or tryptophan. V and J are TRBV6-1 and TRBJ1-6; no clear D gene. The CDR3 totals 13 residues. Germline V gives CDR1 MNHNS, CDR2 SASEGT. Trimming took 0 bases from V and 8 from J, leaving 5 bases between them. CDR3 in DNA: TGTGCCAGCAGTGAAGCGCGGTATTCACCCCTCCACCTT. Residues: CASSEARYSPLHL.

This chain connects TRBV2 to TRBJ2-5, with D hard to call. The CDR3 is 16 residues long. V was cut by 6 bases and J by 1 base, with 18 bases left in between. Per germline, CDR1 SNHLY and CDR2 FYNNEI. The CDR3 coding sequence is TGTGCCAGCAGCTCCCCTAGTGGAAGCCTCCAAGAGACCCAGTACTTC. The encoded protein is CASSSPSGSLQETQYF.

V is TRBV5-6 and J is TRBJ1-5, with TRBD1 matching 8 bases. There are 15 residues in the CDR3. Germline V gene sequence: CDR1 SGHDT, CDR2 YYEEEE. The ends lost 6 bases at V and 2 bases at J; junction bases unmatched: 7. CDR3 amino acids: CASTRQGIGNQPQHF. In DNA, the CDR3 is TGTGCCAGCACCCGACAGGGGATTGGCAATCAGCCCCAGCATTTT.

The rearrangement links TRBV11-3 to TRBJ2-6; 9 bases agree with TRBD1. Germline values: CDR1 SGHNT, CDR2 YENEEA. The CDR3 is 18 residues long. Trimming removed 5 bases from V and 0 bases from J; junction bases left unmatched: 8. The CDR3: CASSPGTGISSGANVLTF. CDR3 sequence (DNA): TGTGCCAGCAGCCCCGGGACAGGGATTTCCTCTGGGGCCAACGTCCTGACTTTC.

The J gene is TRBJ1-5, the V gene TRBV5-5; D call uncertain. Germline V gene lookup returns CDR1 SGHKS and CDR2 YYEKEE (reference sequence). The CDR3 covers 13 residues. V lost 4 bases to trimming and J lost 9 bases, with 14 bases between them. CDR3 nucleotide sequence: TGTGCCAGCAGCCAGGATCTCAGGCGGCCCCAGCATTTT. Protein product: CASSQDLRRPQHF.

Only one count was recorded for this clone. The V and J genes are TRBV18 and TRBJ1-1; 8 positions agree with TRBD1. The V segment lost 3 bases and the J segment 13 bases; nucleotides outside the gene matches: 7. The V gene's germline CDR1 is KGHSH and CDR2 LQKENI. The CDR3 is 12 residues long. This CDR3 reads CASSPDRGEGFF. The CDR3 coding sequence is TGTGCCAGCTCACCCGACAGGGGTGAGGGTTTCTTT.

The chain uses TRBV5-6 and TRBJ2-2, with 7 bases that match TRBD1. V shed 4 bases and J 2 bases; nucleotides not matched to a gene: 8. Germline values: CDR1 SGHDT, CDR2 YYEEEE. The CDR3 is made up of 16 amino acids. The CDR3 here is CASSPAGTVNTGELFF. The CDR3 DNA is TGTGCCAGCAGCCCAGCCGGGACAGTAAACACCGGGGAGCTGTTTTTT.

With regard to this clone: Other nucleotide sequences in the sample specify the same CDR3. V and J are TRBV14 and TRBJ1-1; D gene ambiguous. Per germline, CDR1 SGHDN and CDR2 FVKESK. The CDR3 loop spans 13 amino acids. V lost 0 bases and J 1 base, leaving 3 bases between the germline ends. This CDR3 reads CASSQDRNTEAFF. The DNA for the CDR3 is TGTGCCAGCAGCCAAGACCGGAACACTGAAGCTTTCTTT. The variable domain in full, with the rest retrieved from reference TRBV14 and TRBJ1-1, is EAGVTQFPSHSVIEKGQTVTLRCDPISGHDNLYWYRRVMGKEIKFLLHFVKESKQDESGMPNNRFLAERTGGTYSTLKVQPAELEDSGVYFCASSQDRNTEAFFGQGTRLTVV.

The chain is built from TRBV18 and TRBJ2-1; 7 nucleotides agree with TRBD1. CDR1 KGHSH and CDR2 LQKENI come from the germline V gene. CDR3 length: 16 residues. The junction had 5 bases not matched to a gene; V was cut back by 2 bases and J by 1 base. CDR3 bases: TGTGCCAGCTCACCAAGGACAGGAACGTCCTACAATGAGCAGTTCTTC. This gives the protein CASSPRTGTSYNEQFF.

The V and J genes are TRBV5-6 and TRBJ2-1; possible D gene TRBD1, 6 bases. Germline CDR1 and CDR2: SGHDT and YYEEEE. This CDR3 is 16 amino acids long. V shed 4 bases and J shed 6 bases, with 20 bases lying between them. The CDR3 loop is CASSPGLDRAFNEQFF. CDR3 DNA: TGTGCCAGCAGCCCGGGGCTGGACAGAGCCTTCAATGAGCAGTTCTTC.

CDR3: CSVVSTAEAFF. CDR3 in DNA: TGCAGCGTTGTCTCTACAGCTGAAGCTTTCTTT. The J gene is TRBJ1-1, the V gene TRBV29-1; D gene unclear. CDR1 SQVTM and CDR2 ANQGSEA come from the germline V gene. This CDR3 has 11 residues. V lost 4 bases, J lost 6 bases, and 9 bases lay in between. Drawing the rest from reference TRBV29-1 and TRBJ1-1, the complete variable domain is SAVISQKPSRDICQRGTSLTIQCQVDSQVTMMFWYRQQPGQSLTLIATANQGSEATYESGFVIDKFPISRPNLTFSTLTVSNMSPEDSSIYLCSVVSTAEAFFGQGTRLTVV.